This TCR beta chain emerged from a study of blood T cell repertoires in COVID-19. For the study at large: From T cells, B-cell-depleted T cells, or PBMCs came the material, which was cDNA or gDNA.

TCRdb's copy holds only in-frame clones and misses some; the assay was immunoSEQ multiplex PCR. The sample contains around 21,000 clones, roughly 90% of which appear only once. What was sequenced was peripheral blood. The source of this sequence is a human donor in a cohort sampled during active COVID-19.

As DNA, the CDR3 is TGTGCCAGTAGTTCCGGGACAGGGGGCCGCGAGACCCAGTACTTC. It specifies CASSSGTGGRETQYF. This rearrangement joins TRBV19 to TRBJ2-5; TRBD1 agrees at 12 bases. The CDR3 has 15 amino acids. V lost 5 bases and J lost 5; bases outside the gene matches: 6. In germline, CDR1 is LNHDA, CDR2 SQIVND (reference sequence). The variable domain in full, with the rest retrieved from reference TRBV19 and TRBJ2-5, is DGGITQSPKYLFRKEGQNVTLSCEQNLNHDAMYWYRQDPGQGLRLIYYSQIVNDFQKGDIAEGYSVSREKKESFPLTVTSAQKNPTAFYLCASSSGTGGRETQYFGPGTRLLVL.